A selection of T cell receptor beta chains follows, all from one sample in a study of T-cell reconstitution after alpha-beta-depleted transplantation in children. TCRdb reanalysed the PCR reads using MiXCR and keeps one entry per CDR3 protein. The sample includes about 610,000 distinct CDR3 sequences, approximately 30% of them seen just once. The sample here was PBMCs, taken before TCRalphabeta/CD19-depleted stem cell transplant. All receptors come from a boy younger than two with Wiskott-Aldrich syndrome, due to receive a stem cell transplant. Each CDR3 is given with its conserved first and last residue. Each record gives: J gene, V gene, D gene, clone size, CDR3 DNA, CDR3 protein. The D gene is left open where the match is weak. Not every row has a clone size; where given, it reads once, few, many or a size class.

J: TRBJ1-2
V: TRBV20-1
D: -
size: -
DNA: TGCAGTGCTAGAACTAGGAAAGATGGCTACACCTTC
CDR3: CSARTRKDGYTF

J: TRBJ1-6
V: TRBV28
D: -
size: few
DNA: TGTGCCACCAACCAATCAGGGAAGGGTAATTCACCCCTCCACTTT
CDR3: CATNQSGKGNSPLHF

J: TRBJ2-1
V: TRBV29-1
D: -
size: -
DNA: TGCAGCGTTGAAAGGGAACAGGGCGATGAGCAGTTCTTC
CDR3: CSVEREQGDEQFF

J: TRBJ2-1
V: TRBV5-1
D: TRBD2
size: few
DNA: TGCGCCAGCAGCTTGGGACTAGCGGGTATCCTGTTCAATGAGCAGTTCTTC
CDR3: CASSLGLAGILFNEQFF

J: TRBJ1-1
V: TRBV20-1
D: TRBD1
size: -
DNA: TGCAGTGCCCGACTCGGACAGGGGGCAAACACTGAAGCTTTCTTT
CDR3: CSARLGQGANTEAFF

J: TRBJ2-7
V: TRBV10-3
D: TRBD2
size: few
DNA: TGTGCCATCAGTGAGAAAGCGGGAGGTCCCTACGAGCAGTACTTC
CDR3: CAISEKAGGPYEQYF

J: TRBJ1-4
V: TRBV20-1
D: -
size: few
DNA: TGCAGTGCTAGGCTGGGACCTAATGAAAAACTGTTTTTT
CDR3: CSARLGPNEKLFF

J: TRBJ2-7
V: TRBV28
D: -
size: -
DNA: TGTGCCAGCAGTGCGCCCCCGTCCTACGAGCAGTACTTC
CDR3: CASSAPPSYEQYF

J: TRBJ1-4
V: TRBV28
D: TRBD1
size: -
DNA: TGTGCCAGCAGGAGTACAGGGGGCTCTAATGAAAAACTGTTTTTT
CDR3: CASRSTGGSNEKLFF

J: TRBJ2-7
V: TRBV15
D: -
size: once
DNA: TGTGCCACCAGCAGAGACCCTAGGCTTGGGGGGGAGCAGTACTTC
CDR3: CATSRDPRLGGEQYF

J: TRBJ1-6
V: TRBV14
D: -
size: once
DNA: TGTGCCAGCAGCCAAGTGGGTAGAAATTCACCCCTCCACTTT
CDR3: CASSQVGRNSPLHF

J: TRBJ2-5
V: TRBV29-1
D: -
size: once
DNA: TGCAGCGTAGTTAAGTACCAAGAGACCCAGTACTTC
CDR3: CSVVKYQETQYF

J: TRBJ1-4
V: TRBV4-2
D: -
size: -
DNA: TGTGCCAGCAGCCAAGATCCCGGGGGGATGGGCTCTGAAAAACTGTTTTTT
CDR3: CASSQDPGGMGSEKLFF

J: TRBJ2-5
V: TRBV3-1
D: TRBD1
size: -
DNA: TGTGCCAGCAGCCTCCTGACAGGGGAAGAGACCCAGTACTTC
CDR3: CASSLLTGEETQYF

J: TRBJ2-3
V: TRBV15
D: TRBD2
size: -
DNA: TGTGCCACCAGCCAGACCTCCACCAAGGCGGCTAGCGGTTATACGCAGTATTTT
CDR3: CATSQTSTKAASGYTQYF

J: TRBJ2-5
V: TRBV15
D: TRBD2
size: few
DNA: TGTGCCACCAGCAGAGGGGGGGGAGAAGAGACCCAGTACTTC
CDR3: CATSRGGGEETQYF

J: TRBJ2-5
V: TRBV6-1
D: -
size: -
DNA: TGTGCCAGCATGGAACGCCTCCAAGAGACCCAGTACTTC
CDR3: CASMERLQETQYF

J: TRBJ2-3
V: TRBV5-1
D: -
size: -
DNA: TGCGCCAGCAGCTTGCAAGGCCAGGACACAGATACGCAGTATTTT
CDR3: CASSLQGQDTDTQYF

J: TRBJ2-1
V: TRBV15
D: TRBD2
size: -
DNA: TGTGCCACCAGTAGGGGCGGGAGGGCCTCGGTGGATGAGCAGTTCTTC
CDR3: CATSRGGRASVDEQFF

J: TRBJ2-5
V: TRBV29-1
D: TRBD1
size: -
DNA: TGCAGCGTTGAAGATAGGGGACAGGGAATGTCAGAGACCCAGTACTTC
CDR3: CSVEDRGQGMSETQYF

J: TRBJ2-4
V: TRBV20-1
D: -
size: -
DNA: TGCAGTGCTAGAGATCGGGAAGGCAGGAACAACATTCAGTACTTC
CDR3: CSARDREGRNNIQYF

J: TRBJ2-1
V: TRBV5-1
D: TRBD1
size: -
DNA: TGCGCCAGTAGCAGGACAGGAGCCTACAATGAGCAGTTCTTC
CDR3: CASSRTGAYNEQFF

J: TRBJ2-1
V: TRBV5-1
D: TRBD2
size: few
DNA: TGCGCCAGCAGCTTAGGTTTCGGGGGGAAAGAATTCTTC
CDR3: CASSLGFGGKEFF

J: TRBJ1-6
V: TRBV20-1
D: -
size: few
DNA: TGCAGTGCTAGACCCCCTCCAGGGAATTCACCCCTCCACTTT
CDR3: CSARPPPGNSPLHF

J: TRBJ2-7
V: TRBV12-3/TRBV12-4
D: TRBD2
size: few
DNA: TGTGCCAGCAGTGACCGCGGGAGCCGGTCCTACGAGCAGTACTTC
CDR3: CASSDRGSRSYEQYF

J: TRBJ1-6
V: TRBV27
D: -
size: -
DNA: TGTGCCAGCAGTTTGGTGGGGAATTCACCCCTCCACTTT
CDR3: CASSLVGNSPLHF